This T cell receptor beta chain was observed in a study of Ad26.COV2.S vaccination and SARS-CoV-2 variants. Background on the study: Participants got Ad26.COV2.S intramuscularly, once or twice 56 days apart. Findings and limits, study-wide: Spike-specific TCR breadth in vaccine recipients exceeded that seen in placebo recipients. Estimates derived from TCR breadth and depth analyses may have underestimated total T cell responses.

Produced via immunoSEQ multiplex PCR; TCRdb's table is partial and in-frame only. The sample lists roughly 420,000 clones, roughly nine tenths occurring once. Indicated treatment: roughly 19 received Ad26.COV2.S at low or high dose, single or two shots; about 5 received placebo; per-sample allocation not given. Day 63 following the first vaccine or placebo injection was when the samples were taken. Whoever gave the sample was an adult aged 18-55 years in Boston. The CDR3 is 15 amino acids. V trimming: 5 bases; J trimming: 16 bases; junction bases outside the gene matches: 17. Germline CDR1 reads SGHTA; CDR2 reads FQGNSA. As regards this clone: No antigen is known for it.

The material was peripheral blood, obtained in a trial of Ad26.COV2.S vaccine versus placebo. This receptor was identified in a person between 18 and 65 years old who received the Ad26.COV2.S COVID-19 vaccine or a placebo. V and J are TRBV7-2 and TRBJ1-4; TRBD1 matches 9 bases. CDR3 nucleotide sequence: TGTGCCAGCAGCGAGGGGGGGACAGGGAGAGGGTTCGAGTTTTTT. Encoded protein: CASSEGGTGRGFEFF.